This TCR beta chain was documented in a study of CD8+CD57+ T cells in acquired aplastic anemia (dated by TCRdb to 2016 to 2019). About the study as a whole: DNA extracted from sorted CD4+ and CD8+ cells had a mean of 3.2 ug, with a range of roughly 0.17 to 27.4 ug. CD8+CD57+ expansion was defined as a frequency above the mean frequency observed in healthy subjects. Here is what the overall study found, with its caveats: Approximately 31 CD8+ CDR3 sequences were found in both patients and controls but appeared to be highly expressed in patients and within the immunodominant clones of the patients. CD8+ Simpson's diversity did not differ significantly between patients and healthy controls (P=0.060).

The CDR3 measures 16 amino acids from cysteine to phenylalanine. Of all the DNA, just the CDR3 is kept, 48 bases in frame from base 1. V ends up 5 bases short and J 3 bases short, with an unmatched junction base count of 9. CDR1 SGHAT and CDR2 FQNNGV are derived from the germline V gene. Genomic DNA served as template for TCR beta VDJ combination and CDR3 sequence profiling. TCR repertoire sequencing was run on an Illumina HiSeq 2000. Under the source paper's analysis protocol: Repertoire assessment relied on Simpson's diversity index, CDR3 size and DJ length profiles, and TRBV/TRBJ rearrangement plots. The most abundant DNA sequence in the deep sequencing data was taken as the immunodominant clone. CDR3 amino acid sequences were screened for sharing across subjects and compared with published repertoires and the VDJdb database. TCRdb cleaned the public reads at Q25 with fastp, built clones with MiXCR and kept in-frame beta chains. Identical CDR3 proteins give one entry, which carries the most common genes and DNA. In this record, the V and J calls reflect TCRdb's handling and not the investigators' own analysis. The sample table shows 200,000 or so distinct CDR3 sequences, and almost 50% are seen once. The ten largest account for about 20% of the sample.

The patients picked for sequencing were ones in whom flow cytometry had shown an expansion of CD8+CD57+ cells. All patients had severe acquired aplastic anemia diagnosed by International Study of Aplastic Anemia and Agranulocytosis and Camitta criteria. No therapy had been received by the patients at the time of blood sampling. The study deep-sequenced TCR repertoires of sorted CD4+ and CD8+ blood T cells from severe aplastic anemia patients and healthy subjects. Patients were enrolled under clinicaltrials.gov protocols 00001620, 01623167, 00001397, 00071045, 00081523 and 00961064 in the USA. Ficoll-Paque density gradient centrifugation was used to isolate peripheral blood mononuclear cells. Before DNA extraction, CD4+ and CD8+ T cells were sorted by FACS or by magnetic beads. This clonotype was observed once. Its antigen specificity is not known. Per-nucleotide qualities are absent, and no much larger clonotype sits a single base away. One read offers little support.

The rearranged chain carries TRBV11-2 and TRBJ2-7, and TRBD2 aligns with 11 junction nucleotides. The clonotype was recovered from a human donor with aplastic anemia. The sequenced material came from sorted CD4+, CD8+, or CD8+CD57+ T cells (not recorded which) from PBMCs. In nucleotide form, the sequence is TGTGCCAGCAGCCGAAGACTAGCGGGGCATATCTACGAGCAGTACTTC. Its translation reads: CASSRRLAGHIYEQYF.